Below are 16 T cell receptor beta chains sequenced from a single sample in a study of vaccination effects on CD4 cells after COVID-19. Under the ViraFEST assay, PBMC were stimulated with viral peptide pools so that antigen-specific CD4+ T cells expanded. Sequencing was performed afterwards. After roughly eleven days in culture, the CD4+ T cells were isolated. Every participant took two doses of the BNT162b2 or mRNA-1273 vaccine. Some clones are missing from TCRdb's copy, which holds only in-frame ones; the method was immunoSEQ multiplex PCR. The table shows about 33,000 clones, with roughly four fifths occurring only once. What these receptors recognize is not known. This sample comprised CD4+ T cells from PBMCs cultured with HCoV-NL63 spike peptides, obtained after COVID-19 vaccination. These receptors were taken from a human donor who received a COVID-19 vaccine. Some clones in this sample may be carry-over from other donors' samples.

The chain employs TRBV12-3 or TRBV12-4 and TRBJ1-1; D is ambiguous. The CDR3 spans 13 residues. V lost 5 bases, J lost 7 bases, and 14 bases lay in between. The CDR3 DNA is TGTGCCAGCAGTCCCAGACGGGCAAGTGAAGCTTTCTTT. It translates to CASSPRRASEAFF.

This rearrangement joins TRBV6-2 or TRBV6-3 to TRBJ2-5; 9 bases are a match to TRBD2. Looked up from germline, CDR1 is MNHEY and CDR2 is SVGEGT. This CDR3 comprises 16 residues. Trimming at V came to 2 bases and at J to 5 bases, leaving 9 bases not matched to a gene. The CDR3 DNA sequence: TGTGCCAGCAGTTACGGCGAGCGGGGGGTGAGGGAGACCCAGTACTTC. Its translation: CASSYGERGVRETQYF.

The chain carries TRBV30 and TRBJ2-1; 7 nucleotides agree with TRBD2. The CDR3 covers 18 residues. V lost 4 bases, J lost 3 bases, and 18 bases stayed unmatched. CDR1 and CDR2 (germline): GTSNPN, SVGIG (reference sequence). Here the CDR3 DNA reads TGTGCCTGGAATACCGCAAAGAGCGGGGCAAGAAGCTACAATGAGCAGTTCTTC. Translating gives CAWNTAKSGARSYNEQFF.

In this sample, this clone turned up a few times. This sequence joins TRBV2 and TRBJ1-3; D not resolved. Between the trimmed V and J ends, which lost 6 bases and 0 bases, there was a span of 9 bases. This CDR3 comprises 14 residues. The germline gives CDR1 SNHLY, CDR2 FYNNEI. The CDR3 here is CASRTGYSGNTIYF. The CDR3 DNA sequence: TGTGCCAGCAGGACGGGTTACTCTGGAAACACCATATATTTT.

In the case of this clone: Sequence at one end of the junction differs from germline and may be a read error. V is TRBV15 and J is TRBJ2-5; TRBD2 matches at 12 bases. This CDR3 has 16 residues. Germline V gene sequence: CDR1 LNHNV, CDR2 YYDKDF (reference sequence). CDR3 loop: CATSRTSGGLQDTQYF. DNA for the CDR3: TGTGCCACCAGCAGAACTAGCGGGGGGCTTCAAGATACCCAGTACTTC.

This clone has a single count. The chain recombines TRBV7-2 with TRBJ1-1, with 7 bases aligning to TRBD1. Germline V gene lookup returns CDR1 SGHTA and CDR2 FQGNSA. Losses at the gene ends were 0 bases for V and 2 bases for J; bases not matched to a gene: 3. The CDR3 runs 15 residues. For the CDR3, the DNA is TGTGCCAGCAGCTTAGCGGCAGGGGGTAACACTGAAGCTTTCTTT. Protein sequence: CASSLAAGGNTEAFF.

By frequency in the sample, this clone is medium-sized. The chain uses TRBV7-3 and TRBJ2-7, with 9 bases aligning to TRBD2. The J segment lost 6 bases and the V segment lost 2 bases, leaving 8 bases of the junction unmatched. Looked up from germline, CDR1 is SGHTA and CDR2 is FQGTGA. The CDR3 length is 15 residues. In DNA, the CDR3 is TGTGCCAGCAGCTTAGGGTGCGGGGGGGTTGGCGAGCAGTACGTC. It encodes CASSLGCGGVGEQYV.

V gene TRBV12-3 or TRBV12-4 combines with J gene TRBJ2-3, with D uncertain. The V end lost 3 bases, the J end lost 3 bases, and 7 bases lay between the germline ends. There are 13 residues in the CDR3. CDR3 protein: CASSFQLTDTQYF. CDR3 nucleotides: TGTGCCAGCAGTTTCCAACTAACAGATACGCAGTATTTT.

This chain connects TRBV5-1 to TRBJ2-5, with 11 nucleotides matching TRBD1. Germline V gives CDR1 SGHRS, CDR2 YFSETQ. With 0 bases clipped from V and 4 bases from J, the junction kept 2 bases outside the gene matches. There are 15 residues in the CDR3. The CDR3 region is CASSLGTGGRETQYF. The CDR3 nucleotides are TGCGCCAGCAGCTTGGGGACAGGGGGCAGAGAGACCCAGTACTTC.

The chain couples TRBV5-6 to TRBJ2-6; D call uncertain. The V gene lost 3 bases and the J gene lost 0 bases, with 4 bases spanning the gap. Germline V gives CDR1 SGHDT, CDR2 YYEEEE. This CDR3 has 14 amino acids. CDR3 protein: CASSSSSGANVLTF. The DNA of the CDR3 is TGTGCCAGCAGCTCTAGCTCTGGGGCCAACGTCCTGACTTTC.

This rearrangement joins TRBV19 to TRBJ1-1, with TRBD1 as a possible D gene (5 bases). Between the trimmed V and J ends, which lost 4 bases and 1 base, there was a span of 13 bases. The CDR3 length is 15 residues. Germline V gene data show CDR1 as LNHDA and CDR2 as SQIVND (reference sequence). CDR3 region: CASSTSGTANTEAFF. CDR3 DNA sequence: TGTGCCAGTAGTACCTCCGGGACGGCGAACACTGAAGCTTTCTTT.

As concerns this clone: An end of the junction differs from the germline gene, which may be a read error. The chain has TRBV2 and TRBJ1-4; 8 nucleotides align to TRBD1. Looked up from germline, CDR1 is SNHLY and CDR2 is FYNNEI. This CDR3 contains 14 residues. CDR3 protein: CASSEGQGGEKLFF. The CDR3 bases are TGTGCCAGCAGCGAAGGACAGGGCGGGGAAAAACTGTTTTTT.

The V and J genes are TRBV5-1 and TRBJ2-3, with a tentative D call TRBD2 (5 bases). The CDR3 runs 16 residues. Germline loops: CDR1 SGHRS, CDR2 YFSETQ. Trimming removed 3 bases from V and 0 bases from J, with 14 bases in between. CDR3 in DNA: TGCGCCAGCAGCTCAGTACATGGCGGGAGCACAGATACGCAGTATTTT. Its protein is CASSSVHGGSTDTQYF.

J is TRBJ2-3 and V is TRBV20-1; D remains ambiguous. This CDR3 is 13 amino acids long. V lost 3 bases and J 2 bases, leaving 9 bases between the germline ends. Germline CDR1 reads DFQATT; CDR2 reads SNEGSKA (reference sequence). The CDR3 loop is CSASHGDTDTQYF. DNA of the CDR3: TGCAGTGCTAGTCACGGAGACACAGATACGCAGTATTTT.

The rearrangement links TRBV11-2 to TRBJ1-1; no clear D. The CDR3 has 14 residues. Trimming removed 3 bases from V and 2 bases from J, with 10 bases in between. From germline, CDR1 is SGHAT and CDR2 FQNNGV. In DNA, the CDR3 is TGTGCCAGCAGCTTTAGCATAGCAAACACTGAAGCTTTCTTT. Protein: CASSFSIANTEAFF.

The chain's CDR3 is CASSSLAEAGNTIYF. Here the CDR3 DNA reads TGTGCCAGCAGCTCCTTAGCGGAGGCTGGAAACACCATATATTTT. V gene TRBV7-9 combines with J gene TRBJ1-3; no reliable D call. V lost 4 bases to trimming and J lost 2 bases, with 12 bases between them. There are 15 residues in the CDR3. From germline, CDR1 is SEHNR and CDR2 FQNEAQ (reference sequence). The full variable domain, rest sourced from reference TRBV7-9 and TRBJ1-3, is DTGVSQNPRHKITKRGQNVTFRCDPISEHNRLYWYRQTLGQGPEFLTYFQNEAQLEKSRLLSDRFSAERPKGSFSTLEIQRTEQGDSAMYLCASSSLAEAGNTIYFGEGSWLTVV.